The clone carrying this T cell receptor beta chain was detected many times. Its matching antigen is unknown. The library protocol tagged individual cDNA molecules with unique molecular identifiers. TCRdb ran MiXCR on the 5' RACE reads and lists one entry per CDR3 protein. The data show fewer than 55,000 distinct CDR3 sequences, with around 10% seen just once and approximately 13% held by the top ten. This entry belongs to a study of early T cells in non-severe SARS-CoV-2 infection. Whole-study context: Chains were not paired, and sequencing was done on bulk RNA from unsorted whole blood.

The study's findings and limits: Matching with VDJdb favored anti-spike CD8 responses (missing private and CD4 specificities).

V was cut by 2 bases and J by 0 bases, with 7 bases left in between. The CDR3 totals 13 residues. Germline assignment: CDR1 DFQATT and CDR2 SNEGSKA (reference sequence). The chain uses TRBV20-1 and TRBJ2-5; D not certain. Sequences were obtained from whole blood. This TCR came from an adult who was a healthcare worker with PCR-confirmed SARS-CoV-2 infection or an uninfected control (not recorded which). CDR3 region: CSARSGHQETQYF. CDR3 DNA sequence: TGCAGTGCTAGATCCGGTCACCAAGAGACCCAGTACTTC.